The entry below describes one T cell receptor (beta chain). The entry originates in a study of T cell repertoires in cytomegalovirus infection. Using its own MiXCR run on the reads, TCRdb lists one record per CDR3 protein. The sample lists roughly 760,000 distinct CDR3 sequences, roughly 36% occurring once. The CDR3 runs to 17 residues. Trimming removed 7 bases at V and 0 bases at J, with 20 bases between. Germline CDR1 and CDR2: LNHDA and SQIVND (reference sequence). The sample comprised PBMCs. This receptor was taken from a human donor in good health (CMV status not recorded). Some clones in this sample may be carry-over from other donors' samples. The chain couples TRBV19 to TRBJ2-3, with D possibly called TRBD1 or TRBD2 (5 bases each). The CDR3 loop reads CASTPNAVGRSTDTQYF. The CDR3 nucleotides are TGTGCCAGTACTCCGAACGCGGTGGGACGGAGCACAGATACGCAGTATTTT. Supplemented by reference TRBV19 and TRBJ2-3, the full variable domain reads DGGITQSPKYLFRKEGQNVTLSCEQNLNHDAMYWYRQDPGQGLRLIYYSQIVNDFQKGDIAEGYSVSREKKESFPLTVTSAQKNPTAFYLCASTPNAVGRSTDTQYFGPGTRLTVL.